These 29 T cell receptor beta chains were sequenced from one sample in a study of cytomegalovirus exposure and HLA in healthy donors. PCR used 60 Vbeta primers and 13 Jbeta primers. The data were produced by immunoSEQ multiplex PCR, yet TCRdb's version contains in-frame clones alone and is incomplete. The sample holds some 150,000 clones; 75% to 80% are singletons and the top ten take 1.5% to 2%. The sample consisted of PBMCs. These receptors were taken from a young woman in good health and CMV-seronegative.

The CDR3 sequence is CASSIRTGDNEQFF. The CDR3 DNA reads as TGTGCCAGTAGTATACGGACAGGGGATAATGAGCAGTTCTTC. The chain recombines TRBV19 with TRBJ2-1, with 9 nucleotides matching TRBD1. The CDR3 totals 14 residues. V gave up 2 bases and J gave up 7 bases; unmatched junction bases: 3. From germline, CDR1 is LNHDA and CDR2 SQIVND (reference sequence).

This clone has just one count. The chain has TRBV5-1 and TRBJ2-5, with 8 nucleotides matching TRBD2. After removal of 0 bases from V and 5 bases from J, the junction contained 9 bases not matched to a gene. Germline V gene lookup returns CDR1 SGHRS and CDR2 YFSETQ. The CDR3 runs to 16 residues. CDR3 region: CASSLVAGTRLETQYF. The DNA of the CDR3 is TGCGCCAGCAGCTTGGTTGCCGGGACTAGACTGGAGACCCAGTACTTC.

This chain connects TRBV19 to TRBJ2-4, with 7 nucleotides matching TRBD1. The CDR3 is made up of 16 amino acids. In germline, CDR1 is LNHDA, CDR2 SQIVND (reference sequence). V trimming: 6 bases; J trimming: 1 base; junction bases outside the gene matches: 9. The CDR3: CASSQTGNVAKNIQYF. The CDR3 coding sequence is TGTGCCAGTAGCCAGACAGGGAATGTTGCCAAAAACATTCAGTACTTC.

This chain joins TRBV7-9 and TRBJ1-1; TRBD1 might be the D (6 bases). Germline V gene sequence: CDR1 SEHNR, CDR2 FQNEAQ (reference sequence). Trimming took 5 bases from V and 2 from J, leaving 12 bases between them. This CDR3 has 14 amino acids. Written as DNA, the CDR3 is TGTGCCAGCAGCCGTACAGGGACCAACACTGAAGCTTTCTTT. Encoded protein: CASSRTGTNTEAFF.

The chain is built from TRBV27 and TRBJ1-1; TRBD1 is a possible D gene (6 bases). The V gene lost 5 bases and the J gene lost 4 bases, with 14 bases spanning the gap. Germline-derived CDR1 and CDR2 are MNHEY and SMNVEV (reference sequence). The CDR3 length is 14 residues. Here the CDR3 DNA reads TGTGCCAGCAGTGTACAGGGTGGCTTCACTGAAGCTTTCTTT. It yields the protein CASSVQGGFTEAFF.

The rearrangement joins TRBV5-1 to TRBJ2-1; 16 bases agree with TRBD2. Germline loops: CDR1 SGHRS, CDR2 YFSETQ. The CDR3 spans 17 residues. V gave up 5 bases and J gave up 7 bases; unmatched junction bases: 9. CDR3 sequence reads: CASSRPGLAGGRNEQFF. CDR3 DNA: TGCGCCAGCAGTCGACCGGGACTAGCGGGGGGGAGGAATGAGCAGTTCTTC.

This sequence joins TRBV7-2 and TRBJ1-1; D is perhaps TRBD1 (5 bases). Germline V gene data show CDR1 as SGHTA and CDR2 as FQGNSA. V gave up 1 base and J gave up 5 bases, with 17 bases separating them. This CDR3 spans 16 amino acids. In DNA, the CDR3 is TGTGCCAGCAGCTTAGGGGGCGGCCGGAGGGGAACTGAAGCTTTCTTT. Its translation is CASSLGGGRRGTEAFF.

This clone was recorded a few times. The genes are TRBV6-5 and TRBJ1-1; tentative D call: TRBD1 (5 bases). Germline V gene data show CDR1 as MNHEY and CDR2 as SVGAGI. The V and J ends lost 0 bases and 8 bases respectively, with 10 bases between them. The CDR3 runs to 13 residues. DNA of the CDR3: TGTGCCAGCAGTTACTCTTCCGGGGGGGAAGCTTTCTTT. It translates to CASSYSSGGEAFF.

V usage is TRBV6-6 and J usage is TRBJ2-7; 8 bases match TRBD2. Losses at the gene ends were 5 bases for V and 0 bases for J; bases not matched to a gene: 9. Germline V lookup: CDR1 MNHNY, CDR2 SVGAGI (reference sequence). This CDR3 is 16 amino acids long. CDR3 sequence (DNA): TGTGCCAGCAGTGCCCTGCGGGGGGTGAGCTCCTACGAGCAGTACTTC. Its translation is CASSALRGVSSYEQYF.

The chain links TRBV11-1 to TRBJ2-1, with 9 bases matching TRBD2. The CDR3 spans 16 residues. V lost 6 bases, J lost 3 bases, and 9 bases stayed unmatched. CDR1 is SGHAT and CDR2 is FQDESV in the germline V gene (reference sequence). In DNA, the CDR3 is TGTGCCAGCAGACATTTCCTAGCGGGGCGCTACAATGAGCAGTTCTTC. This translates into CASRHFLAGRYNEQFF.

The J gene is TRBJ2-3, the V gene TRBV5-1; D is unclear. The ends were cut back, 0 bases at V and 0 bases at J, with 5 bases in the middle. Germline V gene sequence: CDR1 SGHRS, CDR2 YFSETQ. The CDR3 covers 14 residues. This chain's CDR3 is CASSLVRSTDTQYF. The CDR3 nucleotides read TGCGCCAGCAGCTTGGTCAGGAGCACAGATACGCAGTATTTT.

V and J are TRBV9 and TRBJ2-3; 9 bases match TRBD2. V lost 2 bases and J lost 0; bases outside the gene matches: 10. Germline CDR1 reads SGDLS; CDR2 reads YYNGEE. CDR3 length: 18 amino acids. In nucleotides, the CDR3 is TGTGCCAGCAGCGTCCTAACCGGGACTAGCTGGAGCACAGATACGCAGTATTTT. It encodes CASSVLTGTSWSTDTQYF.

The chain combines TRBV5-6 with TRBJ1-5; D is undetermined. The CDR3 contains 15 residues. Trimming shortened V by 1 base and J by 2 bases, and 10 bases separated the two germline ends. Germline V gives CDR1 SGHDT, CDR2 YYEEEE. CDR3 in amino acids: CASSLRQVRNQPQHF. The DNA of the CDR3 is TGTGCCAGCAGCTTGAGGCAGGTCCGCAATCAGCCCCAGCATTTT.

This chain links TRBV6-5 with TRBJ2-7; TRBD2 aligns across 9 bases. V trimming: 6 bases; J trimming: 3 bases; junction bases outside the gene matches: 6. The CDR3 sequence is 14 residues long. Germline V gene data show CDR1 as MNHEY and CDR2 as SVGAGI. CDR3 amino acids: CASSRTSVLYEQYF. Here the CDR3 DNA reads TGTGCCAGCAGCCGGACTAGCGTTCTCTACGAGCAGTACTTC.

The V call is TRBV6-6, the J call TRBJ1-1, with 8 bases lining up with TRBD1. V lost 6 bases to trimming and J lost 5 bases; unmatched junction nucleotides: 11. The CDR3 contains 15 residues. Germline lookup yields CDR1 MNHNY and CDR2 SVGAGI (reference sequence). CDR3 nucleotide sequence: TGTGCCAGCAGCCGCCGCGGACAGGGTGGTACTGAAGCTTTCTTT. It translates to CASSRRGQGGTEAFF.

V and J are TRBV6-7 and TRBJ1-2; unclear D gene. TRBV6-7 carries the ORF label, with uncertain function. Trimming shortened V by 6 bases and J by 1 base, and 24 bases separated the two germline ends. The CDR3 contains 18 residues. The CDR3 DNA follows: TGTGCCAGCAGGTCCTCAGAGGGTCACCCTACTCTTAACTATGGCTACACCTTC. Translation gives CASRSSEGHPTLNYGYTF.

The chain combines TRBV7-6 with TRBJ2-3; the D gene is possibly TRBD1 (6 bases). This CDR3 has 14 residues. The germline V gene has CDR1 SGHVS and CDR2 FNYEAQ. The germline V and J ends were trimmed by 5 bases and 4 bases, with 13 bases remaining between them. CDR3 DNA sequence: TGTGCCAGCAGCGTTACAGGGATCGCAGATACGCAGTATTTT. Its protein product is CASSVTGIADTQYF.

The CDR3 here is CASIYVGYEQYF. CDR3 DNA sequence: TGTGCCAGCATTTATGTCGGCTACGAGCAGTACTTC. V and J are TRBV6-5 and TRBJ2-7; no clear D gene. V was pared by 7 bases and J by 3 bases, with 10 bases between. Germline CDR1 is MNHEY and CDR2 is SVGAGI. The CDR3 length is 12 residues.

This chain links TRBV11-1 with TRBJ2-1; 9 positions agree with TRBD2. Germline lookup yields CDR1 SGHAT and CDR2 FQDESV (reference sequence). Trimming cost V 0 bases and J 4 bases; bases outside gene matches: 4. CDR3 length: 16 amino acids. The CDR3 loop reads CASSLARGGPYNEQFF. CDR3 sequence (DNA): TGTGCCAGCAGCTTAGCGCGGGGGGGGCCGTACAATGAGCAGTTCTTC.

CDR3 region: CASSFHGGSEAFF. CDR3 DNA sequence: TGCGCCAGCAGCTTCCATGGGGGGTCTGAAGCTTTCTTT. The V and J genes are TRBV5-1 and TRBJ1-1; TRBD1 might be the D (5 bases). This CDR3 has 13 residues. The germline CDR1 and CDR2 sequences are SGHRS and YFSETQ. V was cut by 2 bases and J by 6 bases, with 11 bases left in between.

This chain links TRBV2 with TRBJ1-1; D possibly corresponds to TRBD1 (6 bases). In germline, CDR1 is SNHLY, CDR2 FYNNEI. V was cut by 3 bases and J by 6 bases, with 11 bases left in between. The CDR3 extends over 13 amino acids. CDR3 in DNA: TGTGCCAGCAGTGAGCAAGGGGGTCCTGAAGCTTTCTTT. Translated, it gives CASSEQGGPEAFF.

CDR3 protein: CASSQGESAVAGSSYNEQFF. CDR3 DNA sequence: TGTGCCAGCAGCCAAGGGGAATCGGCCGTAGCGGGGAGCTCCTACAATGAGCAGTTCTTC. The gene calls are TRBV14 and TRBJ2-1, with TRBD2 identical over 8 bases. With 1 base clipped from V and 0 bases from J, the junction kept 14 bases outside the gene matches. The CDR3 has 20 residues. In germline, CDR1 is SGHDN, CDR2 FVKESK.

The chain couples TRBV14 to TRBJ1-6, with TRBD1 identical over 9 bases. Germline lookup yields CDR1 SGHDN and CDR2 FVKESK. There are 16 residues in the CDR3. The V segment lost 6 bases and the J segment 7 bases; nucleotides outside the gene matches: 10. The CDR3 reads CASRPRGGTGNSPLHF. CDR3 coding DNA: TGTGCCAGCAGACCAAGAGGGGGGACAGGGAATTCACCCCTCCACTTT.

The rearrangement uses TRBV9 and TRBJ1-6; D gene uncertain. The CDR3 runs 12 residues. V was cut by 4 bases and J by 6 bases, with 5 bases left in between. Germline V lookup: CDR1 SGDLS, CDR2 YYNGEE. The CDR3 DNA is TGTGCCAGCAGCCTTCCTAATTCACCCCTCCACTTT. This gives the protein CASSLPNSPLHF. The full variable domain, with the rest looked up from reference TRBV9 and TRBJ1-6, is DSGVTQTPKHLITATGQRVTLRCSPRSGDLSVYWYQQSLDQGLQFLIQYYNGEERAKGNILERFSAQQFPDLHSELNLSSLELGDSALYFCASSLPNSPLHFGNGTRLTVT.

The genes are TRBV5-5 and TRBJ1-1; D is unresolved. V was clipped by 0 bases and J by 1 base, with 7 bases between them. The CDR3 loop spans 14 amino acids. Germline CDR1 reads SGHKS; CDR2 reads YYEKEE (reference sequence). The CDR3 protein is CASSLVPGNTEAFF. The CDR3 DNA sequence: TGTGCCAGCAGCTTGGTTCCAGGGAACACTGAAGCTTTCTTT.

The rearrangement links TRBV9 to TRBJ1-1; D is ambiguous. CDR1 is SGDLS and CDR2 is YYNGEE in the germline V gene. V was pared by 0 bases and J by 0 bases, with 12 bases between. CDR3 length: 16 residues. The CDR3 region is CASSVGGGSMNTEAFF. The CDR3, as DNA: TGTGCCAGCAGCGTAGGAGGAGGCAGCATGAACACTGAAGCTTTCTTT.

The CDR3 loop is CASAGGDFTDTQYF. Here the CDR3 DNA reads TGTGCCAGCGCTGGCGGCGACTTTACAGATACGCAGTATTTT. This rearrangement joins TRBV5-4 to TRBJ2-3; no clear D. Looked up from germline, CDR1 is SGHNT and CDR2 is YYREEE (reference sequence). V dropped 7 bases and J dropped 3 bases, with 15 bases sitting between them. This CDR3 region has 14 residues.

The genes are TRBV5-4 and TRBJ2-3; TRBD2 aligns across 8 bases. Germline-derived CDR1 and CDR2 are SGHNT and YYREEE (reference sequence). This CDR3 has 15 residues. Trimming took 2 bases from V and 0 from J; bases not matched to a gene: 2. The CDR3 DNA sequence: TGTGCCAGCAGCTTCGGGGGGGCTAGCACAGATACGCAGTATTTT. As protein: CASSFGGASTDTQYF.

The sample holds one count of this clone. The chain links TRBV28 to TRBJ1-5, with TRBD1 matching over 8 bases. The V gene end was trimmed by 5 bases and the J gene end by 6 bases; junction bases not matched to a gene: 9. There are 15 residues in the CDR3. CDR1 and CDR2 (germline): MDHEN, SYDVKM. CDR3 loop: CASSPQGGRIQPQHF. The CDR3 bases are TGTGCCAGCAGTCCACAGGGGGGGAGGATTCAGCCCCAGCATTTT.